This T cell receptor beta chain derives from a study of T cell repertoires in urothelial bladder cancer. Study-wide points: Urothelial carcinoma specimens: median approximately 6,000 T cells versus over 25,000 in benign.

This clone was seen more than once but under ten times. Its cognate antigen is unknown. Measured with immunoSEQ multiplex PCR; TCRdb has only the in-frame clones, and not every one. The data contain around 12,000 clones, around 68% of them singletons. CDR1 LNHDA and CDR2 SQIVND come from the germline V gene (reference sequence). Trimming removed 7 bases from V and 1 base from J; junction bases left unmatched: 12. The CDR3 has 16 amino acids. The chain carries TRBV19 and TRBJ1-1, with TRBD1 matching 7 bases. The clonotype was recovered from a human donor with a benign inflammatory bladder lesion. The sample was tumor-infiltrating cells from bladder cancer. CDR3 sequence: CASINPRQGGNTEAFF. The CDR3 DNA reads as TGTGCCAGTATAAACCCCAGACAGGGAGGGAACACTGAAGCTTTCTTT.